This record covers a single TCR beta chain. Its antigen is not known. Genes here carry mouse names. The sequence runs out 1 residue before the end of the CDR3; the remainder is reconstructed from the germline J gene. Time point meaning: mouse harvest day 7 after allogeneic transplant. Mouse grafts combined 10^7 T-cell-depleted bone marrow cells with 10^6 splenic CD5+ T cells. CDR1 is FNHDT, CDR2 SITEND, per germline (reference sequence). The CDR3 extends over 14 amino acids. V was trimmed by 6 bases and J by 0 bases, leaving 11 bases between them. This specimen belongs to a study of tissue T cells after allogeneic stem cell transplantation. Produced via immunoSEQ multiplex PCR; TCRdb's table is partial and in-frame only. This sample has some 5,000 clones, with roughly half found just once. Study conclusions and caveats: The patient cohort was small and clinically heterogeneous, with limited sampling depth.

Input material: gut tissue. This sequence joins TRBV19 and TRBJ2-3; TRBD2 is a possible D gene (6 bases). The TCR sequence derives from a female BALB/c mouse given C57BL/6 T cells with graft-versus-host disease after an allogeneic hematopoietic cell transplant. The CDR3 bases that were read are TGTGCCAGCATCGACTGGAATAGTGCAGAAACGCTGTAT. Translation gives CASIDWNSAETLY. The full CDR3 sequence reads CASIDWNSAETLYF.